One sample yielded the 15 T cell receptor beta chains listed below, sequenced in a study of T cell repertoires in cytomegalovirus infection. MiXCR was run by TCRdb on the reads, yielding one entry per CDR3 protein. The table includes a few hundred thousand distinct CDR3 sequences, 15% to 20% detected once. Sequencing was done on a sample of PBMCs. Every receptor here comes from a human donor in good health (CMV status not recorded). Some clones in this sample may be carry-over from other donors' samples.

On this clonotype itself: A much larger clone differs by one base, so this may be a read error. CDR3 sequence: CASSDPQTRYSNQPQHF. CDR3 bases: TGTGCCAGCAGCGACCCCCAGACAAGGTATAGCAATCAGCCCCAGCATTTT. The chain carries TRBV6-2 or TRBV6-3 and TRBJ1-5; D unresolved. Germline-derived CDR1 and CDR2 are MNHEY and SVGEGT. V dropped 6 bases and J dropped 0 bases, with 18 bases sitting between them. This CDR3 is built from 17 residues.

V and J are TRBV19 and TRBJ2-5; D ambiguous. The CDR3 is 13 amino acids. V was pared by 6 bases and J by 4 bases, with 12 bases between. Germline V gene lookup returns CDR1 LNHDA and CDR2 SQIVND (reference sequence). The CDR3 DNA is TGTGCCAGTAGATCAGATCCTATAGAGACCCAGTACTTC. Its protein product is CASRSDPIETQYF.

In its sample, this clonotype was seen many times. The gene calls are TRBV7-2 and TRBJ1-1; the D gene is possibly TRBD1 (5 bases). From germline, CDR1 is SGHTA and CDR2 FQGNSA. V was clipped by 7 bases and J by 4 bases, with 10 bases between them. The CDR3 is made up of 12 amino acids. The CDR3 here is CASIRDRTEAFF. In DNA, the CDR3 is TGTGCCAGCATCAGGGACCGCACTGAAGCTTTCTTT.

This clonotype was seen many times. The rearrangement joins TRBV7-2 to TRBJ2-3; tentatively, D is TRBD1 (6 bases). Between the trimmed V and J ends, which lost 1 base and 4 bases, there was a span of 12 bases. Germline V CDR1 and CDR2: SGHTA, FQGNSA. This CDR3 contains 15 residues. In DNA form, the CDR3 reads TGTGCCAGCAGCTTAGGTAACCAGGGGTCAGATACGCAGTATTTT. Protein: CASSLGNQGSDTQYF.

This chain joins TRBV6-1 and TRBJ1-6, with TRBD1 as a possible D gene (5 bases). The CDR3 loop spans 14 amino acids. Deletions cut 7 bases from V and 0 bases from J, with 7 bases between. Per germline, CDR1 MNHNS and CDR2 SASEGT. The CDR3 protein is CASIGVSYNSPLHF. The CDR3 DNA sequence: TGTGCCAGCATAGGGGTCTCCTATAATTCACCCCTCCACTTT.

V usage is TRBV6-2 or TRBV6-3 and J usage is TRBJ2-1; TRBD2 is a possible D gene (7 bases). The CDR3 consists of 17 residues. V lost 4 bases and J 6 bases, leaving 22 bases between the germline ends. Germline CDR1 reads MNHEY; CDR2 reads SVGEGT. The CDR3, as DNA: TGTGCCAGCAGTTGGACCTGGGGGCGGGAGTTGCTCAATGAGCAGTTCTTC. Amino acids: CASSWTWGRELLNEQFF.

The chain carries TRBV27 and TRBJ1-2; 7 nucleotides agree with TRBD1. Trimming at V came to 6 bases and at J to 4 bases, leaving 14 bases not matched to a gene. CDR1 and CDR2 (germline): MNHEY, SMNVEV (reference sequence). The CDR3 is made up of 16 amino acids. The CDR3 is CASRRATGDIPYGYTF. The CDR3 nucleotides are TGTGCCAGCAGAAGAGCAACAGGGGACATCCCCTATGGCTACACCTTC.

This clonotype showed up many times. The chain couples TRBV7-2 to TRBJ1-5; D is possibly TRBD1 (6 bases). CDR3 size: 15 residues. Germline values: CDR1 SGHTA, CDR2 FQGNSA. Trimming took 5 bases from V and 3 from J, leaving 14 bases between them. CDR3 DNA sequence: TGTGCCAGCAGCGGATCAGGGGTAGACAATCAGCCCCAGCATTTT. Amino acid sequence: CASSGSGVDNQPQHF.

A few counts support this clonotype. V and J are TRBV7-9 and TRBJ1-6, with D possibly being TRBD1 (5 bases). The ends were cut back, 5 bases at V and 6 bases at J, with 14 bases in the middle. This CDR3 is built from 15 residues. Per the germline V gene, CDR1 is SEHNR and CDR2 is FQNEAQ (reference sequence). This CDR3 reads CASSRGGERNSPLHF. CDR3 coding DNA: TGTGCCAGCAGCCGCGGGGGGGAACGTAATTCACCCCTCCACTTT.

This clonotype is a singleton in its sample. Its ends do not fully match the called genes, so a read error is possible. J is TRBJ2-3 and V is TRBV12-3 or TRBV12-4; 11 bases are shared with TRBD2. The CDR3 is 14 residues long. The CDR3 DNA reads TGTGCCAGCAGTATAGCGGGAGGGCGAGATACGCAGTATTTT. This translates into CASSIAGGRDTQYF.

This clonotype has at least ten counts. The rearrangement uses TRBV7-2 and TRBJ1-2, with D perhaps TRBD1 (6 bases). CDR1 SGHTA and CDR2 FQGNSA come from the germline V gene. Trimming stripped 6 bases from V and 3 bases from J, with 20 bases between. The CDR3 covers 16 residues. The CDR3 bases are TGTGCCAGCAGTGACCGAACTTCTCAGGGGTACTATGGCTACACCTTC. It translates to CASSDRTSQGYYGYTF.

The chain is built from TRBV29-1 and TRBJ2-2; no firm D call. The CDR3 is made up of 13 amino acids. Looked up from germline, CDR1 is SQVTM and CDR2 is ANQGSEA. V was shortened by 5 bases and J by 7 bases, with 14 bases between the two germline ends. CDR3 sequence reads: CSVSSGVHGELFF. In DNA form, the CDR3 reads TGCAGCGTTTCTTCCGGAGTTCACGGGGAGCTGTTTTTT.

This rearrangement joins TRBV19 to TRBJ2-3; 7 bases agree with TRBD2. With V trimmed by 5 bases and J by 2 bases, 10 bases remained unmatched. The V gene's germline CDR1 is LNHDA and CDR2 SQIVND (reference sequence). This CDR3 has 16 residues. CDR3 sequence (DNA): TGTGCCAGTAGTTGGTCTAGCGGTATAAACACAGATACGCAGTATTTT. Protein product: CASSWSSGINTDTQYF.

In this sample, this clonotype turned up many times. V is TRBV7-9 and J is TRBJ2-1; 11 positions agree with TRBD2. The CDR3 loop spans 14 amino acids. Germline lookup yields CDR1 SEHNR and CDR2 FQNEAQ (reference sequence). V lost 5 bases, J lost 6 bases, and 3 bases stayed unmatched. The CDR3 here is CASSRGTSGNEQFF. The CDR3 nucleotides are TGTGCCAGCAGCCGTGGGACTAGCGGCAATGAGCAGTTCTTC.

This clonotype was seen many times. The CDR3 sequence: CASRPTGDPQTTQYF. The CDR3, as DNA: TGTGCCAGCAGACCGACAGGGGACCCACAGACTACGCAGTATTTT. The rearrangement uses TRBV5-5 and TRBJ2-3; the match to TRBD1 covers 8 bases. Germline CDR1 reads SGHKS; CDR2 reads YYEKEE (reference sequence). J gave up 8 bases and V 5 bases, and 13 bases lay outside the gene matches. There are 15 residues in the CDR3.